This TCR beta chain derives from a study of post-analysis software for immune sequencing data. Study overall: Some patients lacked subtype; others had relapsing-remitting, secondary progressive or progressive-relapsing disease.

cDNA libraries of TCR beta carried unique molecular identifiers. One entry per CDR3 protein results from TCRdb running MiXCR on the PCR reads. The sample holds fewer than 850,000 distinct CDR3 sequences; approximately 44% are singletons and the top ten take roughly 4.9%. This clonotype was detected only once. Its antigen is not known. General study results and limits: Multiple sclerosis was associated with a significant reduction in normalized Chao1 diversity relative to controls. Same-batch preparations were strongly co-clustered by F measure.

Sequenced: blood. The TCR comes from a girl under 18 with multiple sclerosis.

The CDR3 sequence is CASSPSGSPTGYEQYF. The CDR3 DNA follows: TGTGCCAGCTCACCGAGCGGAAGCCCTACTGGGTACGAGCAGTACTTC. The chain recombines TRBV18 with TRBJ2-4; weak D call: TRBD2 (5 bases). The better agreement between TRBJ2-7 and the DNA end casts doubt on the J call. This CDR3 region has 16 residues. CDR1 KGHSH and CDR2 LQKENI come from the germline V gene.